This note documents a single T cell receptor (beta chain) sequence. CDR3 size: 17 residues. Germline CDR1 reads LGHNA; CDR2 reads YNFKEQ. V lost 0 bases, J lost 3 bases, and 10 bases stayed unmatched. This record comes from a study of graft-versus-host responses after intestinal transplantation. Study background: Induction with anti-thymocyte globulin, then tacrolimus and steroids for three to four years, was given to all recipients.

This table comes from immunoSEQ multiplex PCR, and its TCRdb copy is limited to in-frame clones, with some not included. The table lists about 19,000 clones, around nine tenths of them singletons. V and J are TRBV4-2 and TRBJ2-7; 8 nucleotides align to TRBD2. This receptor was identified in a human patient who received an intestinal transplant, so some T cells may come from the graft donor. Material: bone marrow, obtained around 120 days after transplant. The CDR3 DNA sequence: TGTGCCAGCAGCCAAGAAGGGTTGTCTAGCGGGTTCTACGAGCAGTACTTC. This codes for CASSQEGLSSGFYEQYF.